The T cell receptor beta chain described here comes from a study of neoadjuvant anti-PD-1 for oral cavity cancer. Background on the study: Patients without progression got a fourth dose around day 43. Study-wide points: Higher pretreatment Treg/Th17 ratios tracked higher pretreatment blood clonality.

About this clone: Antigen unknown.

Blood libraries mostly used about 500 ng genomic DNA, six replicates each. Assay: immunoSEQ multiplex PCR; the TCRdb copy retains only in-frame clones and omits some. The sample lists about 16,000 clones; nearly 70% were seen once. Germline V gene lookup returns CDR1 SGHVS and CDR2 FNYEAQ. The V and J ends lost 4 bases and 1 base, in that order; junction bases with no gene match: 8. The CDR3 runs 16 residues. Patients had newly diagnosed, untreated stage II-IVA oral cavity squamous cell carcinoma. The TCR sequence derives from a person aged 35 to 85 with oral cavity squamous cell carcinoma. The specimen comprised PBMCs, sampled before nivolumab (anti-PD-1) treatment. V and J are TRBV7-6 and TRBJ2-3, with 7 bases fitting TRBD1. CDR3 loop: CASSSPKGAGTDTQYF. DNA for the CDR3: TGTGCCAGCAGCTCGCCGAAGGGGGCGGGCACAGATACGCAGTATTTT.